What follows describes a single T cell receptor (beta chain). Its matching antigen is unknown. Donors came from a validation cohort of over 100 subjects, distinct from the first 666-subject cohort. The data belong to a study of cytomegalovirus exposure and HLA in healthy donors. Study background: The same platform was used for the 120 or so validation repertoires as for the roughly 660 first-cohort repertoires, as reported in a later analysis. Study-level points and caveats: In vitro checks showed that a few CMV-associated chains really do target CMV antigens. Researchers counted around 160 TCR beta chains as cytomegalovirus-associated.

Method: immunoSEQ multiplex PCR; TCRdb's copy keeps in-frame clones and lacks some. The sample has over 70,000 clones; about 95% are singletons. Germline V gene lookup returns CDR1 SEHNR and CDR2 FQNEAQ (reference sequence). The V gene end was trimmed by 5 bases and the J gene end by 2 bases; junction bases not matched to a gene: 4. The CDR3 runs 14 residues. V and J are TRBV7-9 and TRBJ2-7, with 9 nucleotides matching TRBD1. The TCR originated in a woman aged 18-29 years in good health and CMV-seronegative. The sequencing input was PBMCs. As DNA, the CDR3 is TGTGCCAGCAGCCGGGACAGGGCGACCTACGAGCAGTACTTC. It translates to CASSRDRATYEQYF.